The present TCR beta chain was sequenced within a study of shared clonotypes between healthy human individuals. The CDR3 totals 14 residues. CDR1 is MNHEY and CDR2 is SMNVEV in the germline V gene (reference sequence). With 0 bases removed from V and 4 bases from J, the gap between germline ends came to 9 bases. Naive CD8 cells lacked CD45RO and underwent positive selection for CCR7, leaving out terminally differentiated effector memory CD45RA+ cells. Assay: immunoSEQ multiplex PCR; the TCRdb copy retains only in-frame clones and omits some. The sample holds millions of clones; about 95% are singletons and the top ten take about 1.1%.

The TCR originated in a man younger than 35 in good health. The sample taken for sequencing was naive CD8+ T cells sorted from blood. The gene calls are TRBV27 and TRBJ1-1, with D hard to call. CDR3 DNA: TGTGCCAGCAGTTTATCTTTGTGGGGCACTGAAGCTTTCTTT. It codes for CASSLSLWGTEAFF.